This is a list of T cell receptor beta chains from one sample in a study of shared clonotypes between healthy human individuals. Generated by immunoSEQ multiplex PCR, the TCRdb table keeps only in-frame clones and is missing some. The data show around 1.1 million clones, with 77% seen just once and about 0.94% held by the top ten. Material: memory CD4+ T cells from PBMCs. The receptors derive from a young man in good health. Some clones in this sample may be carry-over from other donors' samples. Each CDR3 is given with its conserved first and last residue. The D gene is left open where the match is weak. The size entry is marked missing in some rows and otherwise reads once, few, many or a size class.

CDR3 DNA	CDR3 protein	J gene	V gene	D gene	clone size
TGTGCTAGTGCCGGCGGACAGGGGTGGTTGGATACGCAGTATTTT	CASAGGQGWLDTQYF	TRBJ2-3	TRBV12-5	TRBD1	NA
TGTGCCAGCAGCTTAGGGACCCATGAGACCCAGTACTTC	CASSLGTHETQYF	TRBJ2-5	TRBV7-8	NA	NA
TGTGCCAGCAGCTTTGGGTTTACGGCTTTCTTT	CASSFGFTAFF	TRBJ1-1	TRBV7-9	NA	few
TGTGCCAGCAGCCCGCGCGGGACAGCCAACAACTATGGCTACACCTTC	CASSPRGTANNYGYTF	TRBJ1-2	TRBV7-9	TRBD1	NA
TGTGCCAGCAGGAAAGGGACAGGGCTGGACTATAGCAATCAGCCCCAGCATTTT	CASRKGTGLDYSNQPQHF	TRBJ1-5	TRBV27	TRBD1	NA
TGTGCCAGCAGCTTGGAGGCCTCCCGCTCCTACGAGCAGTACTTC	CASSLEASRSYEQYF	TRBJ2-7	TRBV5-5	NA	NA
TGCGCCAGCAGCCCCGAGCGGGCGGGCAATGAGCAGTTCTTC	CASSPERAGNEQFF	TRBJ2-1	TRBV5-1	NA	NA
TGTGCCAGCAGCCCCTCCCCCGGGGGTAGGAGAGAGACCCAGTACTTC	CASSPSPGGRRETQYF	TRBJ2-5	TRBV28	NA	NA
TGTGCCAGCAGCCCACCTAACGAATACACTGAAGCTTTCTTT	CASSPPNEYTEAFF	TRBJ1-1	TRBV5-4	NA	few
TGTGCCAGCAGCTTACTCGCGGTGGGGTACAATGAGCAGTTCTTC	CASSLLAVGYNEQFF	TRBJ2-1	TRBV7-2	NA	NA
TGCGCCAGCATGGGCCAGGGGCGCCACGAGCAGTACTTC	CASMGQGRHEQYF	TRBJ2-7	TRBV5-1	NA	NA
TGTGCCAGCAGCTTATATTCGGGAGGTGGTTCAGATACGCAGTATTTT	CASSLYSGGGSDTQYF	TRBJ2-3	TRBV7-3	TRBD2	NA
TGCAGCGTAGGACAGGGGGCGCGGGGGACCCAGTACTTC	CSVGQGARGTQYF	TRBJ2-5	TRBV29-1	TRBD1	NA
TGCGCCAGCAGCTCATTGGGGACAGTGGGTGAGACCCAGTACTTC	CASSSLGTVGETQYF	TRBJ2-5	TRBV5-1	TRBD1	NA
TGTGCCAGCAGCTTAATTTCGGGCGAGCAGTACTTC	CASSLISGEQYF	TRBJ2-7	TRBV11-2	NA	NA
TGTGCCATCAGACCTTCCGGACAGGGGGCGCGTCAGGGCTCCTACGAGCAGTACTTC	CAIRPSGQGARQGSYEQYF	TRBJ2-7	TRBV10-3	TRBD1	many
TGTGCCACCAGCAGGGAGAGGGGGGGCACTGGGGAGCTGTTTTTT	CATSRERGGTGELFF	TRBJ2-2	TRBV15	NA	NA
TGTGCCAGCAGGTTACAGGGCTACGAGCAGTACTTC	CASRLQGYEQYF	TRBJ2-7	TRBV6-1	NA	NA
TGCGCCAGCAGCCAAGTCTTCCGACAGGGGACCACAGATACGCAGTATTTT	CASSQVFRQGTTDTQYF	TRBJ2-3	TRBV4-1	TRBD1	once
TGTGCCAGCAGCCAATGGGGGGACTACGAGCAGTACTTC	CASSQWGDYEQYF	TRBJ2-7	TRBV7-9	NA	few
TGCGCCAGCAGCAGAGAACCCACAGGGCCTGAAGCTTTCTTT	CASSREPTGPEAFF	TRBJ1-1	TRBV5-1	NA	NA